This T cell receptor beta chain came from a study of T cells in Graves' hyperthyroidism and ophthalmopathy. Study overall: Before treatment of any kind, peripheral blood was taken at initial diagnosis.

Amplification yielded TCR beta CDR3 regions, with RNA transcripts as the source. Researchers ran a first-round RT-PCR on the TCR CDR3 using the HTBI primer set. TCRdb itself ran the multiplex PCR reads through MiXCR, one entry per CDR3 protein. Among more than 300,000 distinct CDR3 sequences, 13% were seen once, and the ten largest hold 9.2%. Study-wide results and caveats: The model's output predicted ophthalmopathy at a median of about 6.5 months prior to onset. Most thyroid clonotypes expanded above 0.001 were also detected in blood.

Germline loops: CDR1 DFQATT, CDR2 SNEGSKA (reference sequence). Trimming stripped 2 bases from V and 7 bases from J, with 16 bases between. The CDR3 runs to 14 residues. The sample holds many counts of this clonotype. Antigen specificity is unknown. Subjects aged 18 to 65 presented with newly diagnosed hyperthyroidism of less than 2 months' duration. The receptor was isolated from a young woman with Graves' hyperthyroidism. Specimen: blood. The chain links TRBV20-1 to TRBJ2-3; D may be TRBD1 or TRBD2 (5 bases each). CDR3 sequence reads: CSARLGTGENTQYF. The CDR3 nucleotides are TGCAGTGCTAGATTGGGGACCGGTGAGAATACGCAGTATTTT.